By share, the clone carrying this T cell receptor beta chain counts as medium-sized. Antigen: not known. This entry belongs to a study of spatial heterogeneity in lung cancer. Study in general: Combinations of a unique TCR and a UMI were tallied in raw reads, and on average each appeared more than ten times. General study findings and limits: Ubiquitous and regional expanded TCR counts tracked ubiquitous and regional nonsynonymous mutations, respectively. For expanded intratumoral alpha and beta TCRs, counts tracked tumor mutation counts.

The CDR3 runs 16 residues. J lost 3 bases, V lost 5 bases, and 10 bases had no gene match. Germline V lookup: CDR1 MDHEN, CDR2 SYDVKM. TCRdb ran MiXCR on the 5' RACE reads and lists one entry per CDR3 protein. This table has about 20,000 distinct CDR3 sequences, about 6% appearing once. The time point: sample taken at primary tumor resection. The study sequenced unsorted whole RNA from tumor, nontumor lung or frozen PBMC. The genes are TRBV28 and TRBJ1-1; 9 bases map to TRBD1. The TCR originated in a female donor with early-stage non-small cell lung cancer. The starting material was lung tumor tissue, obtained at surgery. The DNA for the CDR3 is TGTGCCAGCAGTGGGACTCTATGGACAGGGGACACTGAAGCTTTCTTT. Protein: CASSGTLWTGDTEAFF.